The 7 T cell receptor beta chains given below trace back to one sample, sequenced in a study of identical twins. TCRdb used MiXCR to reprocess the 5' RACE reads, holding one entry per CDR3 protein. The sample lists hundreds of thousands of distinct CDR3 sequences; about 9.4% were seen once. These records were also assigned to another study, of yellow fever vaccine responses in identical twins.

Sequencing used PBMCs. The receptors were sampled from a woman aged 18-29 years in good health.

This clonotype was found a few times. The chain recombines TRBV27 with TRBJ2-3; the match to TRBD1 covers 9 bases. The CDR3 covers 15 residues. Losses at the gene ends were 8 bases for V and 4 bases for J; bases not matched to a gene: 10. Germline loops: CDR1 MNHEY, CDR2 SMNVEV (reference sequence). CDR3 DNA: TGTGCCAGCGCTGGGTCGGGACAGGGCTCAGATACGCAGTATTTT. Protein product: CASAGSGQGSDTQYF.

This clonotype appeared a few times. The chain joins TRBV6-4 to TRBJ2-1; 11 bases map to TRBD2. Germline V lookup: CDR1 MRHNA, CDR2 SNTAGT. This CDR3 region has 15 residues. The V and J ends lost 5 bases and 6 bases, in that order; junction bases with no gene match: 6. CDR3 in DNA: TGTGCCAGCAGTTCGACTAGCGGGGTCCCCAATGAGCAGTTCTTC. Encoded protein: CASSSTSGVPNEQFF.

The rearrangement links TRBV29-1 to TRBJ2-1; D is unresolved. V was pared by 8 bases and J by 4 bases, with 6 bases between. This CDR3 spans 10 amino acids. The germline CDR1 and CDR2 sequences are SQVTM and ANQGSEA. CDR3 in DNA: TGCAGCTTCAGTTACAATGAGCAGTTCTTC. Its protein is CSFSYNEQFF.

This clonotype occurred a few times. CDR3 coding DNA: TGTGCCAGCTCGAAGGGGGTGGCGTCCTATAATTCACCCCTCCACTTT. This translates into CASSKGVASYNSPLHF. V and J are TRBV25-1 and TRBJ1-6; maybe TRBD1 (6 bases). CDR1 is MGHDK and CDR2 is SYGVNS in the germline V gene. The V gene lost 8 bases and the J gene lost 1 base, with 15 bases spanning the gap. The CDR3 is 16 residues long. Together with reference TRBV25-1 and TRBJ1-6, the CDR3 gives the full variable domain: EADIYQTPRYLVIGTGKKITLECSQTMGHDKMYWYQQDPGMELHLIHYSYGVNSTEKGDLSSESTVSRIRTEHFPLTLESARPSHTSQYLCASSKGVASYNSPLHFGNGTRLTVT.

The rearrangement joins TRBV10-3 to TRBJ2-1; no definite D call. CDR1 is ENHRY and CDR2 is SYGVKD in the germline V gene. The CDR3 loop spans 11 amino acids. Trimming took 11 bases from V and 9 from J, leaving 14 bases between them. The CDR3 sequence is CAADPSGEQFF. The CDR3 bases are TGTGCCGCCGACCCCTCGGGTGAGCAGTTCTTC.

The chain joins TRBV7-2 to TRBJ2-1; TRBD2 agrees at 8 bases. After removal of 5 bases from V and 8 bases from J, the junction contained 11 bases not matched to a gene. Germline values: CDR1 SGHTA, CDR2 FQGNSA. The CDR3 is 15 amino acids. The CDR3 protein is CASSQRGLAGDEQFF. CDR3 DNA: TGTGCCAGCAGCCAGCGGGGGCTAGCGGGCGATGAGCAGTTCTTC.

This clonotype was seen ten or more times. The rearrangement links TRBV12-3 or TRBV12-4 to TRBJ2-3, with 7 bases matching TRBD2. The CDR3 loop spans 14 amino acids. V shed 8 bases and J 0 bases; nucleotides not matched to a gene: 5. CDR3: CASASGVSTDTQYF. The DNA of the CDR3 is TGTGCCAGCGCTAGCGGAGTTAGCACAGATACGCAGTATTTT.